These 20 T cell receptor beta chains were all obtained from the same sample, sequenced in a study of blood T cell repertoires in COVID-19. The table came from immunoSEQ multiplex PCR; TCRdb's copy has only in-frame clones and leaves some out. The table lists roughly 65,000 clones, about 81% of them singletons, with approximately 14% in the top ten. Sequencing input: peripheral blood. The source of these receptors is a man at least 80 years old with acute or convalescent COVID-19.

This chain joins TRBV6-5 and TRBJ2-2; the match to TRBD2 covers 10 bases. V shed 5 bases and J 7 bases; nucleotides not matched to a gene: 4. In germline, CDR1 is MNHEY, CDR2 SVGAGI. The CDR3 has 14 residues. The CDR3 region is CASSLAGEVGELFF. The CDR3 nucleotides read TGTGCCAGCAGTCTAGCGGGAGAGGTCGGGGAGCTGTTTTTT.

The DNA of the CDR3 is TGTGCCAGCCGCGGGACTATAGACAATGAGCAGTTCTTC. Protein sequence: CASRGTIDNEQFF. The chain recombines TRBV6-5 with TRBJ2-1; TRBD2 agrees at 7 bases. This CDR3 has 13 residues. The V gene end was trimmed by 8 bases and the J gene end by 5 bases; junction bases not matched to a gene: 6. Germline assignment: CDR1 MNHEY and CDR2 SVGAGI.

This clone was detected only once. CDR3 sequence (DNA): TGCGCCAGCAGCCAAGAACTTGCGCTAGCGGTCTCCTACGAGCAGTACTTC. This sequence encodes CASSQELALAVSYEQYF. The chain carries TRBV4-1 and TRBJ2-7, with 7 bases identical to TRBD2. The CDR3 length is 17 residues. CDR1 is MGHRA, CDR2 YSYEKL, per germline. V shed 0 bases and J 0 bases; nucleotides not matched to a gene: 8.

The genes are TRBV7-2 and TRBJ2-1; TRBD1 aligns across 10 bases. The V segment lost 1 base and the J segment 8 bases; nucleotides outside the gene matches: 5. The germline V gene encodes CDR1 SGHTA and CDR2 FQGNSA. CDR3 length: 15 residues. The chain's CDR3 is CASSLVGQGRDEQFF. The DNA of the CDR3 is TGTGCCAGCAGCTTAGTGGGACAGGGGCGCGATGAGCAGTTCTTC.

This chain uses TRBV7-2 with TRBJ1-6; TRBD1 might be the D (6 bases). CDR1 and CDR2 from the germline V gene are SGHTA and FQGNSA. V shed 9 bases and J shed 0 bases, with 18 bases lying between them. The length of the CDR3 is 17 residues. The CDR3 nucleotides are TGTGCCAGTCTCCCCGGGGGGGCGAGCTCCTATAATTCACCCCTCCACTTT. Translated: CASLPGGASSYNSPLHF.

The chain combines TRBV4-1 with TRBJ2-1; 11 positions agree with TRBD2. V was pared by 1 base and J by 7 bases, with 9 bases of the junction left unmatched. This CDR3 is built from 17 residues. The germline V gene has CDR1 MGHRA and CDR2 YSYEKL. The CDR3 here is CASSQGISGRAGNEQFF. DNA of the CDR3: TGCGCCAGCAGCCAAGGGATTAGCGGGAGGGCCGGAAATGAGCAGTTCTTC.

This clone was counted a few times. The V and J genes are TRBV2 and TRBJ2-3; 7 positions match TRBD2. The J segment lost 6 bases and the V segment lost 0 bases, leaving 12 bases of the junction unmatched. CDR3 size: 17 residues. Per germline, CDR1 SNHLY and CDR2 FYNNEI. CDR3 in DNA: TGTGCCAGCAGTGAAGCGACCTCGCTGGCGGGAGTTGATACGCAGTATTTT. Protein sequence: CASSEATSLAGVDTQYF.

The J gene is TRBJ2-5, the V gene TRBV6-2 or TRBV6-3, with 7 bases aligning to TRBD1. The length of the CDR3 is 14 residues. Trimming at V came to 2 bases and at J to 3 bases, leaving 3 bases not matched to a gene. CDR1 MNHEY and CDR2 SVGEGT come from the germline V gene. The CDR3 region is CASSYVDRKETQYF. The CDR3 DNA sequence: TGTGCCAGCAGTTACGTGGACAGGAAAGAGACCCAGTACTTC.

The CDR3: CASSLRAGTASSYEQYF. DNA for the CDR3: TGTGCCAGCAGCTTAAGAGCGGGCACAGCAAGCTCCTACGAGCAGTACTTC. This rearrangement joins TRBV7-9 to TRBJ2-7; TRBD2 might be the D (6 bases). V lost 2 bases, J lost 0 bases, and 17 bases lay in between. From germline, CDR1 is SEHNR and CDR2 FQNEAQ (reference sequence). The CDR3 runs to 17 residues.

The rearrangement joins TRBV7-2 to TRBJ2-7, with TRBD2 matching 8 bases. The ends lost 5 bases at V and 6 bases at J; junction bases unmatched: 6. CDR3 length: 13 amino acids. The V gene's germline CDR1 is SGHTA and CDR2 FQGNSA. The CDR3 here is CASSASGGGEQYF. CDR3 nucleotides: TGTGCCAGCAGCGCCAGCGGGGGCGGCGAGCAGTACTTC.

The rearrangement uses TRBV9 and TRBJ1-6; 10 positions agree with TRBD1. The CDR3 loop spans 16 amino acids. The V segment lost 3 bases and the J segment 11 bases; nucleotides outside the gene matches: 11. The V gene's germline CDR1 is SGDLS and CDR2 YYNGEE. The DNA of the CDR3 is TGTGCCAGCAGCGCACGGGGGACAGGGGACGAGCCACCCCTCCACTTT. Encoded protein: CASSARGTGDEPPLHF.

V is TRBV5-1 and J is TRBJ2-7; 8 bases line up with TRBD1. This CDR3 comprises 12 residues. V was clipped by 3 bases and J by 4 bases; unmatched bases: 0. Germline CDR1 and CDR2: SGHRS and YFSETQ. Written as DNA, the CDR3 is TGCGCCAGCAGCTGGACAGGGTACGAGCAGTACTTC. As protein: CASSWTGYEQYF.

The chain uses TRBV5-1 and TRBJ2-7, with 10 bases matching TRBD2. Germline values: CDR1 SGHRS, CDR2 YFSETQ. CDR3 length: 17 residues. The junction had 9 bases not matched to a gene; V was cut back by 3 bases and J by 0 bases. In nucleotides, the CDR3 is TGCGCCAGCAGCTCTACTAGCGGGGAGGGCAGCTCCTACGAGCAGTACTTC. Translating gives CASSSTSGEGSSYEQYF.

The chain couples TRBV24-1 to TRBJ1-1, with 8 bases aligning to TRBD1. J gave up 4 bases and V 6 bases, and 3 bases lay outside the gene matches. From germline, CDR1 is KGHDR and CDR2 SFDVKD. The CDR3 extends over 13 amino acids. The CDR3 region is CATSSTGGTEAFF. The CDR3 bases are TGTGCCACCAGTTCAACAGGGGGCACTGAAGCTTTCTTT.

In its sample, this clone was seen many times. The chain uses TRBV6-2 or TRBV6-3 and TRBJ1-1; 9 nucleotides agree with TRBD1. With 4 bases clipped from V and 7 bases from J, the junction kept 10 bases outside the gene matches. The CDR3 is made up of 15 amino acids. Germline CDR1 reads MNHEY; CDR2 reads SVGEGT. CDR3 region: CASSLGTGRFGEAFF. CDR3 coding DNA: TGTGCCAGCAGTTTGGGGACAGGGAGGTTCGGTGAAGCTTTCTTT.

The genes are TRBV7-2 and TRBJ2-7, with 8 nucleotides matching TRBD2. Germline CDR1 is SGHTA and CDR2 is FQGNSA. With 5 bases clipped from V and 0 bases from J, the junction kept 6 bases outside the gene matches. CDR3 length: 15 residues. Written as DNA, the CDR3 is TGTGCCAGCAGCCCGCTCGGGACTAGCTCCTACGAGCAGTACTTC. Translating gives CASSPLGTSSYEQYF.

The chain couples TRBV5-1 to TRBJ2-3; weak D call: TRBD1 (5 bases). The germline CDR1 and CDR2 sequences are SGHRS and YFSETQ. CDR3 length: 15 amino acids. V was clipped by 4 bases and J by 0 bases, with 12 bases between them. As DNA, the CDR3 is TGCGCCAGCAGCGACAGTCTTCCAAGCACAGATACGCAGTATTTT. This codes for CASSDSLPSTDTQYF.

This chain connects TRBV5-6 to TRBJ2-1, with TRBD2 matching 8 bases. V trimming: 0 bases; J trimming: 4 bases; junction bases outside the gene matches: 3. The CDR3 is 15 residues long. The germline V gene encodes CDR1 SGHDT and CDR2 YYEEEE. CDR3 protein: CASSLVSSGYNEQFF. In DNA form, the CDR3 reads TGTGCCAGCAGCTTGGTTTCTAGCGGGTACAATGAGCAGTTCTTC.

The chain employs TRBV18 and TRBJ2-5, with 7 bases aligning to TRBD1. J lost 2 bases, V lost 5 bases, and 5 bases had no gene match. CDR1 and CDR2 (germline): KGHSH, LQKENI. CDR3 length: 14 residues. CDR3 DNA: TGTGCCAGCTCATCCTTGACAGGGCAAGAGACCCAGTACTTC. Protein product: CASSSLTGQETQYF.

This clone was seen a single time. CDR3 bases: TGTGCCAGCAGCCAAGAAATCTCCGTTAGAACCCTCCACTTT. Residues: CASSQEISVRTLHF. The rearrangement joins TRBV4-2 to TRBJ1-6; D gene uncertain. The CDR3 totals 14 residues. From germline, CDR1 is LGHNA and CDR2 YNFKEQ. With 0 bases removed from V and 14 bases from J, the gap between germline ends came to 14 bases.